This T cell receptor beta chain was profiled in a study of blood T cell repertoires in COVID-19. Whole-study context: From the United States, Italy and Spain came samples of acute and convalescent COVID-19. PBMCs, B-cell-depleted T cells, or T cells provided the cDNA or gDNA that made up the material.

Authors' methods: Reference gene primer amplification gave estimated nucleated cell counts. Sequencing used immunoSEQ multiplex PCR; TCRdb keeps in-frame clones, though not all of them. V, J and clone size reflect that table, while D and trimming were determined from the DNA. The sample records 100,000 to 150,000 clones, approximately 80% being singletons. V lost 1 base and J 6 bases, leaving 10 bases between the germline ends. The CDR3 runs 14 residues. The germline V gene encodes CDR1 SGHAT and CDR2 FQDESV (reference sequence). The TCR originated in a man aged 40-50 years with active or convalescent COVID-19. Sequencing input: peripheral blood. The rearrangement joins TRBV11-1 to TRBJ2-1, with D possibly TRBD2 on 5 matching bases. The CDR3 here is CASSLDRTPNEQFF. The CDR3 DNA is TGTGCCAGCAGCTTAGATCGGACTCCCAATGAGCAGTTCTTC. Full variable domain (remainder filled in from reference TRBV11-1 and TRBJ2-1): EAEVAQSPRYKITEKSQAVAFWCDPISGHATLYWYRQILGQGPELLVQFQDESVVDDSQLPKDRFSAERLKGVDSTLKIQPAELGDSAMYLCASSLDRTPNEQFFGPGTRLTVL.